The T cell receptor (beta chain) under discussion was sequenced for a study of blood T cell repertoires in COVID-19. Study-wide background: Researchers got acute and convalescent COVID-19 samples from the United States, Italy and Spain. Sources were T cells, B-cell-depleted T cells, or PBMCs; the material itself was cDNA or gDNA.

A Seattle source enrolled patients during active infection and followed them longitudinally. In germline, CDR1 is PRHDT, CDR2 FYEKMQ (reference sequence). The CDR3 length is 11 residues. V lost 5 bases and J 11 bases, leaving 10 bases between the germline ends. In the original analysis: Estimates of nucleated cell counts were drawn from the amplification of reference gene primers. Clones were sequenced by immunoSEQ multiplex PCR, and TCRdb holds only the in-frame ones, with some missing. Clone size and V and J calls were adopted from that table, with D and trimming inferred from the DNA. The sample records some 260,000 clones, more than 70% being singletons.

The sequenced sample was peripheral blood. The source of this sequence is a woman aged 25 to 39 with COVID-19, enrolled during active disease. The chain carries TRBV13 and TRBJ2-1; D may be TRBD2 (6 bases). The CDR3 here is CASSRGGKQFF. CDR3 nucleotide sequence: TGTGCCAGCAGCCGAGGAGGGAAGCAGTTCTTC.